This T cell receptor (beta chain) was captured by sequencing in a study of control samples from healthy donors and cancer patients. Measured with immunoSEQ multiplex PCR; TCRdb has only the in-frame clones, and not every one. The repertoire has fewer than 90,000 clones, roughly 94% of them found once; the top ten carry roughly 6.1%. Trimming took 7 bases from V and 5 from J, leaving 14 bases between them. CDR1 and CDR2 (germline): ENHRY, SYGVKD. There are 13 residues in the CDR3. The receptor's source is a woman in her 40s in good health. Sequencing was done on a sample of blood. This chain joins TRBV10-3 and TRBJ1-1; a possible D gene is TRBD1 (6 bases). This CDR3 reads CAITHRVETEAFF. The DNA for the CDR3 is TGTGCCATCACACACAGGGTGGAGACTGAAGCTTTCTTT.